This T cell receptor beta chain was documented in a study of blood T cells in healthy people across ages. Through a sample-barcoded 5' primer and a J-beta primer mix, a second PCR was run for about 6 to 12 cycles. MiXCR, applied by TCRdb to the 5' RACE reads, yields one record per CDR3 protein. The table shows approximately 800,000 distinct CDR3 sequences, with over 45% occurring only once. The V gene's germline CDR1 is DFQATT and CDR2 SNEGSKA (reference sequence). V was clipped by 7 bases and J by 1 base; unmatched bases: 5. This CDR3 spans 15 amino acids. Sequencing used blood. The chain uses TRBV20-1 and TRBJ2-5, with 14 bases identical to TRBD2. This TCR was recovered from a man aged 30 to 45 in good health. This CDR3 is CSGLAGGPLQETQYF. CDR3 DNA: TGCAGTGGACTAGCGGGAGGGCCGCTCCAAGAGACCCAGTACTTC.